Each of the 32 T cell receptor beta chains below was sequenced from the same sample in a study of regulatory T cells in long-lasting Graves disease. Time point meaning: persistent/refractory GD, antithyroid drugs over 5 years with positive TRAb. Making the TCR library involved RNA that had been extracted from PBMCs. The TCR beta library used iRepertoire HTBI primers with Arm-PCR amplification of CDR3. TCRdb called the multiplex PCR reads again in MiXCR, with one record for every CDR3 protein. The sample records more than 300,000 distinct CDR3 sequences, roughly 25% being singletons. Specimen: peripheral blood mononuclear cells (PBMCs), collected when the disease was refractory, from a patient treated with antithyroid drugs. The receptors come from a woman aged 35 to 49 with Graves disease.

The V gene is TRBV27, the J gene TRBJ1-6; D is ambiguous. Germline V gives CDR1 MNHEY, CDR2 SMNVEV (reference sequence). This CDR3 contains 14 residues. Trimming removed 10 bases from V and 7 bases from J, with 17 bases in between. CDR3 region: CATKAGFKNSPLHF. For the CDR3, the DNA is TGTGCCACGAAAGCCGGGTTTAAGAATTCACCCCTCCACTTT.

In its sample, this clonotype was seen many times. The chain couples TRBV6-5 to TRBJ2-5, with D perhaps TRBD1 (6 bases). The CDR3 runs 19 residues. Germline V CDR1 and CDR2: MNHEY, SVGAGI. V shed 0 bases and J shed 2 bases, with 22 bases lying between them. CDR3 amino acids: CASSYSPLDSSTIQETQYF. CDR3 bases: TGTGCCAGCAGTTACTCGCCCTTGGACAGCTCTACGATTCAAGAGACCCAGTACTTC.

This rearrangement joins TRBV28 to TRBJ2-7; TRBD1 matches 8 bases. Germline V gene sequence: CDR1 MDHEN, CDR2 SYDVKM. The length of the CDR3 is 13 residues. V gave up 4 bases and J gave up 8 bases; unmatched junction bases: 7. DNA for the CDR3: TGTGCCAGCAGTTCCGGACAGGGTCTCAAGCAGTACTTC. It encodes CASSSGQGLKQYF.

In regard to this clonotype: A much larger clone is a single base away; this may be a read error. The chain is built from TRBV28 and TRBJ1-2; D is uncertain. The V end was cut by 2 bases, the J end by 3 bases, with 1 base between. Germline lookup yields CDR1 MDHEN and CDR2 SYDVKM. The CDR3 runs to 11 residues. The CDR3 is CASSLDYGYTF. The CDR3 bases are TGTGCCAGCAGTTTAGACTATGGCTACACCTTC.

This clonotype occurred a few times. V and J are TRBV5-1 and TRBJ2-5, with D tentatively TRBD2 (6 bases). V shed 4 bases and J shed 3 bases, with 10 bases lying between them. Germline assignment: CDR1 SGHRS and CDR2 YFSETQ. The CDR3 has 13 residues. CDR3 sequence reads: CASSRSGEETQYF. The CDR3 nucleotides read TGCGCCAGCAGCAGGTCGGGGGAAGAGACCCAGTACTTC.

This clonotype was picked up a small number of times. This chain connects TRBV7-9 to TRBJ2-6; 8 nucleotides agree with TRBD1. Germline CDR1 and CDR2: SEHNR and FQNEAQ (reference sequence). With 2 bases clipped from V and 0 bases from J, the junction kept 6 bases outside the gene matches. The length of the CDR3 is 18 residues. CDR3 DNA sequence: TGTGCCAGCAGCTTACCGGGACAGGCGTTCTCTGGGGCCAACGTCCTGACTTTC. Translating it yields CASSLPGQAFSGANVLTF.

The V and J genes are TRBV28 and TRBJ1-1; D perhaps matches TRBD1 (5 bases). V lost 6 bases and J 1 base, leaving 9 bases between the germline ends. The CDR3 is made up of 13 amino acids. CDR1 is MDHEN and CDR2 is SYDVKM in the germline V gene. The CDR3 is CASRPTGNTEAFF. CDR3 bases: TGTGCCAGCAGGCCTACAGGGAACACTGAAGCTTTCTTT.

This clonotype was found many times. This chain links TRBV6-2 or TRBV6-3 with TRBJ2-7, with D possibly matching TRBD2 (6 bases). From germline, CDR1 is MNHEY and CDR2 SVGEGT. The CDR3 extends over 15 amino acids. Trimming took 2 bases from V and 5 from J, leaving 16 bases between them. CDR3 bases: TGTGCCAGCAGTTACACGCGGGGAAACCCCCACGAGCAGTACTTC. This gives the protein CASSYTRGNPHEQYF.

This clonotype occurred many times. The J gene is TRBJ1-2, the V gene TRBV15; D gene ambiguous. Trimming shortened V by 3 bases and J by 6 bases, and 8 bases separated the two germline ends. Germline loops: CDR1 LNHNV, CDR2 YYDKDF (reference sequence). This CDR3 region has 12 residues. This chain's CDR3 is CATSRDYDGYTF. The CDR3 nucleotides are TGTGCCACCAGCAGGGATTACGATGGCTACACCTTC.

This sequence joins TRBV29-1 and TRBJ2-5; D perhaps matches TRBD2 (6 bases). V was clipped by 4 bases and J by 9 bases, with 24 bases between them. Germline V gene sequence: CDR1 SQVTM, CDR2 ANQGSEA. The CDR3 totals 15 residues. This chain's CDR3 is CSVGDFRKPLGAQYF. CDR3 DNA: TGCAGCGTTGGGGACTTCCGAAAGCCCCTGGGGGCCCAGTACTTC.

V and J are TRBV10-3 and TRBJ1-2, with 7 bases identical to TRBD1. CDR1 is ENHRY, CDR2 SYGVKD, per germline. The CDR3 runs 15 residues. V gave up 2 bases and J gave up 5 bases; unmatched junction bases: 8. The CDR3 protein is CAISEPGQTGYGYTF. For the CDR3, the DNA is TGTGCCATCAGTGAGCCGGGACAGACTGGATATGGCTACACCTTC.

The V call is TRBV18, the J call TRBJ1-4; tentative D call: TRBD1 (6 bases). Deletions cut 6 bases from V and 8 bases from J, with 22 bases between. CDR1 is KGHSH, CDR2 LQKENI, per germline. This CDR3 spans 16 amino acids. CDR3 amino acids: CASSLNRPGEQEKLFF. CDR3 nucleotides: TGTGCCAGCTCTCTTAACCGGCCAGGGGAGCAGGAAAAACTGTTTTTT.

This clonotype was detected many times. This sequence joins TRBV29-1 and TRBJ2-7; D may match TRBD1 or TRBD2 (5 bases each). The CDR3 totals 11 residues. The germline V gene has CDR1 SQVTM and CDR2 ANQGSEA. The V gene lost 5 bases and the J gene lost 2 bases, with 7 bases spanning the gap. CDR3 protein: CSVTGPYEQYF. CDR3 bases: TGCAGCGTTACGGGGCCCTACGAGCAGTACTTC.

This clonotype was seen at least ten times. The chain carries TRBV6-1 and TRBJ2-5, with D perhaps matching TRBD2 (7 bases). This CDR3 is 19 amino acids long. V lost 6 bases, J lost 5 bases, and 31 bases lay in between. Germline lookup yields CDR1 MNHNS and CDR2 SASEGT. The CDR3 DNA reads as TGTGCCAGCAGCAACAGATACGCCACGGGGGGCTCTAGCTGGGAGACCCAGTACTTC. Amino acid sequence: CASSNRYATGGSSWETQYF.

This clonotype was detected many times. One junction end disagrees with the germline gene, perhaps due to a read error. The V and J genes are TRBV7-7 and TRBJ2-5; 13 nucleotides match TRBD2. Germline V gives CDR1 SSHAT, CDR2 FNYEAQ (reference sequence). This CDR3 is 18 amino acids long. This CDR3 reads CASSRRTSGRSGWETQYF. The CDR3 DNA follows: TGTGCTAGCAGCCGCAGGACTAGCGGGAGATCCGGGTGGGAGACCCAGTACTTC.

V and J are TRBV3-1 and TRBJ2-6; no firm D call. V was cut by 0 bases and J by 0 bases, with 15 bases left in between. Germline V gene sequence: CDR1 LGHDT, CDR2 YNNKEL (reference sequence). There are 19 residues in the CDR3. As DNA, the CDR3 is TGTGCCAGCAGCCAAGATTGGTCTTTCGGAAGCTCTGGGGCCAACGTCCTGACTTTC. Its translation: CASSQDWSFGSSGANVLTF.

This clonotype appeared many times. J is TRBJ1-1 and V is TRBV7-6; no clear D gene. This CDR3 is built from 14 residues. The germline CDR1 and CDR2 sequences are SGHVS and FNYEAQ. V lost 6 bases to trimming and J lost 0 bases, with 11 bases between them. The chain's CDR3 is CASSDGRLNTEAFF. DNA for the CDR3: TGTGCCAGCAGTGACGGACGGTTGAACACTGAAGCTTTCTTT.

This clonotype was detected many times. This rearrangement joins TRBV6-2 or TRBV6-3 to TRBJ1-2, with TRBD1 matching over 7 bases. Germline loops: CDR1 MNHEY, CDR2 SVGEGT. This CDR3 is built from 15 residues. With 6 bases clipped from V and 4 bases from J, the junction kept 11 bases outside the gene matches. The CDR3 region is CASRPGGAEGYGYTF. CDR3 nucleotide sequence: TGTGCCAGCAGACCAGGGGGGGCAGAGGGCTATGGCTACACCTTC.

This clonotype was observed a few times. J is TRBJ2-5 and V is TRBV3-1; D gene ambiguous. This CDR3 comprises 12 residues. V was clipped by 3 bases and J by 3 bases, with 5 bases between them. Germline CDR1 reads LGHDT; CDR2 reads YNNKEL (reference sequence). CDR3 nucleotide sequence: TGTGCCAGCAGCCATGAGGAAGAGACCCAGTACTTC. It translates to CASSHEEETQYF.

This clonotype was detected only once. This could be a read error, since a much larger clone is one nucleotide away. CDR3 region: CASSQTSDKVVRETQYF. CDR3 nucleotides: TGTGCCAGCAGCCAAACATCGGACAAGGTCGTACGGGAGACCCAGTACTTC. The chain recombines TRBV7-9 with TRBJ2-5; TRBD1 might be the D (5 bases). This CDR3 is 17 amino acids long. The V gene lost 5 bases and the J gene lost 5 bases, with 24 bases spanning the gap. From germline, CDR1 is SEHNR and CDR2 FQNEAQ (reference sequence). Full variable domain (outside the CDR3, taken from reference TRBV7-9 and TRBJ2-5): DTGVSQNPRHKITKRGQNVTFRCDPISEHNRLYWYRQTLGQGPEFLTYFQNEAQLEKSRLLSDRFSAERPKGSFSTLEIQRTEQGDSAMYLCASSQTSDKVVRETQYFGPGTRLLVL.

Only a few counts were recorded for this clonotype. It differs at one base from a far larger clone, so likely a read error. The chain links TRBV11-2 to TRBJ2-2; 8 nucleotides match TRBD1. With 5 bases clipped from V and 7 bases from J, the junction kept 15 bases outside the gene matches. The germline V gene has CDR1 SGHAT and CDR2 FQNNGV. The CDR3 sequence is 17 residues long. The CDR3 DNA is TGTGCCAGCAGCCCCCCACTCCGGGACAGGCGCATCGGGGAGCTGTTTTTT. It translates to CASSPPLRDRRIGELFF.

In its sample, this clonotype was seen many times. The chain uses TRBV29-1 and TRBJ1-1; unclear D gene. This CDR3 is 11 amino acids long. The V end lost 7 bases, the J end lost 3 bases, and 9 bases lay between the germline ends. Per germline, CDR1 SQVTM and CDR2 ANQGSEA. CDR3 sequence reads: CSGTEDTEAFF. The DNA for the CDR3 is TGCAGCGGCACTGAGGACACTGAAGCTTTCTTT.

This clonotype was counted a few times. This chain joins TRBV5-1 and TRBJ2-2, with D maybe TRBD2 (6 bases). Germline lookup yields CDR1 SGHRS and CDR2 YFSETQ. The CDR3 extends over 17 amino acids. Trimming removed 5 bases from V and 3 bases from J, with 20 bases in between. This chain's CDR3 is CASRPLTGDLDTGELFF. The CDR3 DNA sequence: TGCGCCAGCAGACCTCTGACGGGAGATCTAGACACCGGGGAGCTGTTTTTT.

The J gene is TRBJ2-3, the V gene TRBV18; TRBD2 might be the D (5 bases). The germline CDR1 and CDR2 sequences are KGHSH and LQKENI. This CDR3 region has 17 residues. Trimming removed 3 bases from V and 0 bases from J, with 16 bases in between. The CDR3 coding sequence is TGTGCCAGCTCACCGGTCAGAAGCGGTCCTAGCACAGATACGCAGTATTTT. Translated: CASSPVRSGPSTDTQYF.

In this sample, this clonotype turned up a few times. The chain carries TRBV19 and TRBJ2-6; D not certain. There are 15 residues in the CDR3. CDR1 and CDR2 from the germline V gene are LNHDA and SQIVND (reference sequence). V shed 5 bases and J shed 0 bases, with 8 bases lying between them. The chain's CDR3 is CASSRWISGANVLTF. The CDR3 nucleotides are TGTGCCAGTAGTCGTTGGATCTCTGGGGCCAACGTCCTGACTTTC.

Written as DNA, the CDR3 is TGTGCCAGCAGCCAAAGAGAAGGGGGGGTTAATGAAAAACTGTTTTTT. Protein sequence: CASSQREGGVNEKLFF. This rearrangement joins TRBV5-6 to TRBJ1-4; TRBD1 is a possible D gene (6 bases). V was trimmed by 4 bases and J by 4 bases, leaving 17 bases between them. The germline V gene encodes CDR1 SGHDT and CDR2 YYEEEE. This CDR3 spans 16 amino acids.

This chain joins TRBV20-1 and TRBJ2-7, with D perhaps assigned TRBD1 or TRBD2 (5 bases each). V dropped 2 bases and J dropped 3 bases, with 17 bases sitting between them. This CDR3 contains 15 residues. The germline V gene encodes CDR1 DFQATT and CDR2 SNEGSKA (reference sequence). The CDR3 nucleotides are TGCAGTGCTAGACCCCTTCCGGGACCGAACTACGAGCAGTACTTC. This encodes CSARPLPGPNYEQYF.

The chain links TRBV9 to TRBJ2-5; 8 nucleotides match TRBD2. From germline, CDR1 is SGDLS and CDR2 YYNGEE. V trimming: 6 bases; J trimming: 3 bases; junction bases outside the gene matches: 4. The CDR3 length is 13 residues. CDR3 coding DNA: TGTGCCAGCAACCTTAGCGGGAAAGAGACCCAGTACTTC. Its protein is CASNLSGKETQYF.

The chain has TRBV29-1 and TRBJ1-4, with 8 bases aligning to TRBD1. CDR3 length: 15 amino acids. Germline CDR1 SQVTM, CDR2 ANQGSEA. The V and J ends lost 4 bases and 2 bases, in that order; junction bases with no gene match: 6. CDR3 sequence: CSVGRQGMTNEKLFF. CDR3 coding DNA: TGCAGCGTTGGTAGACAGGGGATGACTAATGAAAAACTGTTTTTT.

The V and J genes are TRBV28 and TRBJ2-2; D possibly corresponds to TRBD1 (7 bases). V was pared by 5 bases and J by 3 bases, with 19 bases between. The CDR3 is 17 residues long. Per germline, CDR1 MDHEN and CDR2 SYDVKM. This CDR3 reads CASSTQPTGRHTGELFF. Here the CDR3 DNA reads TGTGCCAGCAGTACACAACCGACAGGGAGGCACACCGGGGAGCTGTTTTTT.

This clonotype was recorded many times. The chain employs TRBV5-6 and TRBJ2-4; 9 bases agree with TRBD2. Germline CDR1 reads SGHDT; CDR2 reads YYEEEE. The CDR3 is 22 residues long. V was pared by 2 bases and J by 1 base, with 22 bases of the junction left unmatched. This CDR3 reads CASSFVASGTAMGSRAKNIQYF. The CDR3 DNA is TGTGCCAGCAGCTTTGTCGCTAGCGGGACAGCTATGGGGAGCAGGGCCAAAAACATTCAGTACTTC.

This chain uses TRBV12-3 or TRBV12-4 with TRBJ1-4; D is undetermined. Trimming stripped 7 bases from V and 2 bases from J, with 11 bases between. This CDR3 region has 14 residues. The CDR3 bases are TGTGCCAGCACCGTTGTTGGGACTAATGAAAAACTGTTTTTT. Encoded protein: CASTVVGTNEKLFF.